Sequencing of this T cell receptor beta chain was carried out in a study of control samples from healthy donors and cancer patients. Germline V gene lookup returns CDR1 MRHNA and CDR2 SNTAGT. V lost 7 bases and J lost 3; bases outside the gene matches: 5. This CDR3 contains 14 residues. The table came from immunoSEQ multiplex PCR; TCRdb's copy has only in-frame clones and leaves some out. This table holds under 200,000 clones, 92% found once. Sequenced input: blood. This clonotype originated in a woman under 40 in good health. V gene TRBV6-4 combines with J gene TRBJ2-2; 7 bases match TRBD2. The DNA for the CDR3 is TGTGCCAGCAAGGCTAGCGGTGACACCGGGGAGCTGTTTTTT. Encoded protein: CASKASGDTGELFF.